This T cell receptor (beta chain) originates from a study of T-cell reconstitution after alpha-beta-depleted transplantation in children. Broader study findings: The origin of alpha-beta T cells about two months after transplant was reportedly several hundred expanded graft clones.

This clonotype was seen a handful of times. The antigen remains unidentified. V gave up 6 bases and J gave up 0 bases; unmatched junction bases: 7. Germline loops: CDR1 SNHLY, CDR2 FYNNEI. The CDR3 extends over 16 amino acids. A library of TCRbeta sequences, prepared with unique molecular identifiers, was generated. TCRdb itself ran the PCR reads through MiXCR, one entry per CDR3 protein. The repertoire consists of 500,000 to 600,000 distinct CDR3 sequences, with roughly 27% occurring once and the leading ten covering about a third. Sequencing was performed on PBMCs, taken before TCRalphabeta/CD19-depleted stem cell transplant. V is TRBV2 and J is TRBJ2-1; 8 nucleotides agree with TRBD1. The clonotype was recovered from a boy under three years old with Wiskott-Aldrich syndrome, due to receive a stem cell transplant. CDR3 amino acids: CASSYRQGHSYNEQFF. The CDR3 nucleotides are TGTGCCAGCAGCTATCGACAGGGGCACTCCTACAATGAGCAGTTCTTC.